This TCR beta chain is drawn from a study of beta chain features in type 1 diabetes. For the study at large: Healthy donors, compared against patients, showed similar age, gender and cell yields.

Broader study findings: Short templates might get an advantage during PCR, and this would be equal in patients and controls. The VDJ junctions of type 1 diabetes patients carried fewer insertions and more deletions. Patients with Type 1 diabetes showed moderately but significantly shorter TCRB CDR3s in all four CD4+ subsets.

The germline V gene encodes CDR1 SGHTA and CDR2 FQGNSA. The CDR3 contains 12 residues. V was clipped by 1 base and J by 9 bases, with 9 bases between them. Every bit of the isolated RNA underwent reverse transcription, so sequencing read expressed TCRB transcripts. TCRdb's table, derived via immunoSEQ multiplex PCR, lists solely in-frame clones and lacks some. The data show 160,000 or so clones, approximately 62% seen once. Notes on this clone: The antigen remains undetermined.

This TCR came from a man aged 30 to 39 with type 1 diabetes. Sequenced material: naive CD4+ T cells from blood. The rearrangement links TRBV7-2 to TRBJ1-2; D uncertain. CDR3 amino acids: CASSLVVESYTF. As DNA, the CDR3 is TGTGCCAGCAGCTTAGTCGTCGAGAGCTACACCTTC. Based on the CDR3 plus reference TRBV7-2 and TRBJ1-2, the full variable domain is GAGVSQSPSNKVTEKGKDVELRCDPISGHTALYWYRQSLGQGLEFLIYFQGNSAPDKSGLPSDRFSAERTGGSVSTLTIQRTQQEDSAVYLCASSLVVESYTFGSGTRLTVV.